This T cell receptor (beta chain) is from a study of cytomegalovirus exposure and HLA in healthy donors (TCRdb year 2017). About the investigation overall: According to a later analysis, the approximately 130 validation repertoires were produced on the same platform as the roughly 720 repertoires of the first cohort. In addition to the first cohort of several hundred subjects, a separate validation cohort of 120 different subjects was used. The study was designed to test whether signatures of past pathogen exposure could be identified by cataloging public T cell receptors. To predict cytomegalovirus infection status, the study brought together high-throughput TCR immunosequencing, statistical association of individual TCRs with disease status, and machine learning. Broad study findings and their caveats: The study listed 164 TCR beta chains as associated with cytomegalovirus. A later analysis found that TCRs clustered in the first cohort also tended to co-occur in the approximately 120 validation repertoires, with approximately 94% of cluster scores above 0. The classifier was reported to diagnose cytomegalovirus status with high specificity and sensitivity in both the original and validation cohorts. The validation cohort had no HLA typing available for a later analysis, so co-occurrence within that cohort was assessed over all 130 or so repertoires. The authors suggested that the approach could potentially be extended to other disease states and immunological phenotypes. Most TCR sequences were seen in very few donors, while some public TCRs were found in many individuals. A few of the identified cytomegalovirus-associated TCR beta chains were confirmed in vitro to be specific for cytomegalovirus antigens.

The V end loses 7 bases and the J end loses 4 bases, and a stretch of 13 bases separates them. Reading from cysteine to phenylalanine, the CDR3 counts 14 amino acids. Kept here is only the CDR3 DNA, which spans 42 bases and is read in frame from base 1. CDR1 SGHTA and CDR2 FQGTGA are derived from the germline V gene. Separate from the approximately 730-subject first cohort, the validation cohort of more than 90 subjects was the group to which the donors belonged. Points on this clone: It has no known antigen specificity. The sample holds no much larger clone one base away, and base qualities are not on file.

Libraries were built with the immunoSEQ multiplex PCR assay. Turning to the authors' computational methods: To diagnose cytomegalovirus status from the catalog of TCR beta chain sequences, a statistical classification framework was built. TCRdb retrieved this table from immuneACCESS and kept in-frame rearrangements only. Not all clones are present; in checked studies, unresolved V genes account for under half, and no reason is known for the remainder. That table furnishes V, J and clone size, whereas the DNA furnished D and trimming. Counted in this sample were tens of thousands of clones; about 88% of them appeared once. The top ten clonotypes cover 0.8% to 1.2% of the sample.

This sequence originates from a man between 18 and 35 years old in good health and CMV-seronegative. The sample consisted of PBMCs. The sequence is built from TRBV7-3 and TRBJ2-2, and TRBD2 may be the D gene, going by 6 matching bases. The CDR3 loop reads CASTLTSSTGELFF. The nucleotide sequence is TGTGCCAGCACACTGACTAGTAGCACCGGGGAGCTGTTTTTT.